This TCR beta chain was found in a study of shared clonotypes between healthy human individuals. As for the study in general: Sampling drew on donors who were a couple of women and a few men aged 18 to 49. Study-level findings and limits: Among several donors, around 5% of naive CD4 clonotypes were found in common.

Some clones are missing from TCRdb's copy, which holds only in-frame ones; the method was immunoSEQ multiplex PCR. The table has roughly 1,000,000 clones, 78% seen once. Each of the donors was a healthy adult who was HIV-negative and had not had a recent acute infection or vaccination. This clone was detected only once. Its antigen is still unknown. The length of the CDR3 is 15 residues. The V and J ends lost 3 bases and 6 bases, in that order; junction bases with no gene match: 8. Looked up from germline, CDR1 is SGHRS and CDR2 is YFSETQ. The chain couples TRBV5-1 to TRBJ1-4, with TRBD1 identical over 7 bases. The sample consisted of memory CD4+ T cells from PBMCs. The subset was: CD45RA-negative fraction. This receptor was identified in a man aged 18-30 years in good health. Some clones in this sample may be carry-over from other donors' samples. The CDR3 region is CASSWGTGADEKLFF. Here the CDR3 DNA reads TGCGCCAGCAGCTGGGGAACAGGGGCGGATGAAAAACTGTTTTTT.